This T cell receptor beta chain appears in the sequencing data of a study of blood T cell repertoires in COVID-19. Study summary: From T cells, B-cell-depleted T cells, or PBMCs came the material, which was cDNA or gDNA.

Method: immunoSEQ multiplex PCR; TCRdb's copy keeps in-frame clones and lacks some. The table shows about 310,000 clones, with more than 75% occurring only once. Trimming took 7 bases from V and 5 from J; bases not matched to a gene: 7. Germline lookup yields CDR1 SNHLY and CDR2 FYNNEI. This CDR3 has 14 amino acids. The source is a woman in her forties or fifties who had recovered from COVID-19. V and J are TRBV2 and TRBJ2-3; 9 nucleotides agree with TRBD2. Sequencing used peripheral blood. CDR3 DNA sequence: TGTGCCAGCAAAAGACTAGCGGCGGGAGATACGCAGTATTTT. This sequence encodes CASKRLAAGDTQYF.